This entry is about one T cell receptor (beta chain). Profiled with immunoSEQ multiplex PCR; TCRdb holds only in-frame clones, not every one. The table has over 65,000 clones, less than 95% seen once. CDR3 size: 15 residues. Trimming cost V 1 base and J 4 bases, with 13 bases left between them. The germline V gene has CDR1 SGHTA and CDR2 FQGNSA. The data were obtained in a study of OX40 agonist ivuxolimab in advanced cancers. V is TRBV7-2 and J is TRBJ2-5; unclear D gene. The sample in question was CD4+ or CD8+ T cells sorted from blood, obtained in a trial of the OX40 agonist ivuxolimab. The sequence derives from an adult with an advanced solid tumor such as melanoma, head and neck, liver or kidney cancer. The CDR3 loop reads CASSLVGSARETQYF. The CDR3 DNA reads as TGTGCCAGCAGCTTAGTTGGCAGCGCCCGAGAGACCCAGTACTTC.